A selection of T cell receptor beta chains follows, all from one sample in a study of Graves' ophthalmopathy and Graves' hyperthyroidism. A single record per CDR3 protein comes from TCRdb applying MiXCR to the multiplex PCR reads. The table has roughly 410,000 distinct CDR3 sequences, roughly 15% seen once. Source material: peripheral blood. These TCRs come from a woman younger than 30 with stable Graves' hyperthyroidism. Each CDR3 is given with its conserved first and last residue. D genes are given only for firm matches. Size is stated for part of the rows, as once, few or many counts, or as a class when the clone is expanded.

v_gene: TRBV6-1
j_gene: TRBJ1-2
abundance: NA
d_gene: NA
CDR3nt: TGTGCCAGCAGTGAACCGGGTGGCTATGGCTACACCTTC
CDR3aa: CASSEPGGYGYTF

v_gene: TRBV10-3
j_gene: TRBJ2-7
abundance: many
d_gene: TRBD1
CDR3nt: TGTGCCATCAGTGAGAGGGACAGGGAAGCCTACGAGCAGTACTTC
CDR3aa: CAISERDREAYEQYF

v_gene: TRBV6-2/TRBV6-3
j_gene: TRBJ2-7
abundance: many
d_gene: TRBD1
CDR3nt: TGTGCCAGCAGTGACAGGGGAGGGCAGTACTTC
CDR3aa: CASSDRGGQYF

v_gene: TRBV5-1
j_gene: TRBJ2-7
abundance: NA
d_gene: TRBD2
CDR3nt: TGCGCCAGCAGCTTGGCAGCGGGGCAGTACGAGCAGTACTTC
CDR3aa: CASSLAAGQYEQYF

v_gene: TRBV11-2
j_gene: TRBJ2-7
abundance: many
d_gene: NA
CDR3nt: TGTGCCAGCAGCTTAGACCGAACCTTCTACGAGCAGTACTTC
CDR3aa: CASSLDRTFYEQYF

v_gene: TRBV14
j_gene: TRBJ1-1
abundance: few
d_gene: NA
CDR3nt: TGTGCCAGCAGCCAGGTAACAGACCCGAACACTGAAGCTTTCTTT
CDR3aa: CASSQVTDPNTEAFF

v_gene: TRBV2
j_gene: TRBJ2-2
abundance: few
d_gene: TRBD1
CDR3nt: TGTGCCAGCCGAGGACAGGGGATATCCGGGGAGCTGTTTTTT
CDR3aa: CASRGQGISGELFF

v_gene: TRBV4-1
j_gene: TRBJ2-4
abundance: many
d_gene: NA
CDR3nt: TGCGCCAGCAGCCCTCAAGGCGGTTTACTAGCCAAAAACATTCAGTACTTC
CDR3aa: CASSPQGGLLAKNIQYF

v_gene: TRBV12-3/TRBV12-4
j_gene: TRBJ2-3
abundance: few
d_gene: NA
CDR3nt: TGTGCCAGCAGCCCTACTGGGGGCACAGATACGCAGTATTTT
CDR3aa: CASSPTGGTDTQYF

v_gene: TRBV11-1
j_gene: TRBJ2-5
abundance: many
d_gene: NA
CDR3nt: TGTGCCAGCAGCCTCACAGGGAGACGTGAGACCCAGTACTTC
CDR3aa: CASSLTGRRETQYF

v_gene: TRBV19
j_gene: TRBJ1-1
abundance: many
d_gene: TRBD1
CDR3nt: TGTGCCAGTAGTATAGTGGGGGGCGCAGGGGGAATCACTGAAGCTTTCTTT
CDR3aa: CASSIVGGAGGITEAFF

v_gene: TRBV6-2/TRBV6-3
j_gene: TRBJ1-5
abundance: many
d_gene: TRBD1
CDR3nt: TGTGCCAGCAGTCTCCCGGGACAGGGAGTAGGAAGGCCCCAGCATTTT
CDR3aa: CASSLPGQGVGRPQHF

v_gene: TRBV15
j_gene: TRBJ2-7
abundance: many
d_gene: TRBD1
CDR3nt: TGTGCCACCAGCACCGGACAGGGGGCGCAGGGTAACGAGCAGTACTTC
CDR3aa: CATSTGQGAQGNEQYF

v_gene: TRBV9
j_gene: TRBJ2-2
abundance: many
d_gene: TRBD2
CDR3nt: TGTGCCAGCAGCGAGGGCGGGGGGATCCAATACACCGGGGAGCTGTTTTTT
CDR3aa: CASSEGGGIQYTGELFF

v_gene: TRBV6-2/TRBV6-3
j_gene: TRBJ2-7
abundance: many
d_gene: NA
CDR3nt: TGTGCCAGCAGTCATCCTTCTGAGCAGTACTTC
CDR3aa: CASSHPSEQYF